This TCR beta chain was retrieved from a study of T cell repertoires in cytomegalovirus infection. Concerning this clonotype itself: One end of the junction is discordant with germline, which a read error may explain.

This CDR3 has 17 amino acids. In germline, CDR1 is MGHRA, CDR2 YSYEKL. MiXCR was run by TCRdb on the reads, yielding one entry per CDR3 protein. The sample includes nearly 450,000 distinct CDR3 sequences, under 40% of them seen just once. The J gene is TRBJ1-6, the V gene TRBV4-1; possibly TRBD1 for D (5 bases). This receptor was taken from a human donor in good health (CMV status not recorded). Some clones in this sample may be carry-over from other donors' samples. Sequencing was done on a sample of PBMCs. The CDR3 DNA reads TGTGCCAGCAGCCAAGATTATCCAGGGCCCTATAATTCACCCCTCCACTTT. Protein: CASSQDYPGPYNSPLHF.